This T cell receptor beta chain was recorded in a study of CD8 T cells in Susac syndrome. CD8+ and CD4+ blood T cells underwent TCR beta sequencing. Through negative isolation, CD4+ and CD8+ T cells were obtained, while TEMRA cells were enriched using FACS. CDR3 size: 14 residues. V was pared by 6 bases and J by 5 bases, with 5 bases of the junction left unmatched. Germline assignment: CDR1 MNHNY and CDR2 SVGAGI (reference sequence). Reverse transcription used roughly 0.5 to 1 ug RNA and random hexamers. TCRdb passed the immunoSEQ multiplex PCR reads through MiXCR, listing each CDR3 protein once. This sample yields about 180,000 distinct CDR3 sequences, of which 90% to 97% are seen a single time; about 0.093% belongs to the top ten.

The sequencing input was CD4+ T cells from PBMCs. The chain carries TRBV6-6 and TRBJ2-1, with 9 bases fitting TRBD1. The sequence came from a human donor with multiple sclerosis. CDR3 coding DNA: TGTGCCAGCAGCCGACAGGGGGGAGACAATGAGCAGTTCTTC. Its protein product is CASSRQGGDNEQFF.